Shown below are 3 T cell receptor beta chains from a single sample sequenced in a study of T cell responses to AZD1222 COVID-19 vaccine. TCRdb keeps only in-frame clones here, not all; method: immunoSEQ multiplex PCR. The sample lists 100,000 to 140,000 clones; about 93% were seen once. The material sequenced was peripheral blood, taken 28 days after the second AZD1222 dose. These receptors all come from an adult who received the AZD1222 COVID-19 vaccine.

CDR3 protein: CASSSAGEAGNTIYF. The CDR3 region has the DNA TGTGCCAGCAGCTCCGCTGGGGAGGCTGGAAACACCATATATTTT. This chain joins TRBV7-6 and TRBJ1-3; D not resolved. This CDR3 is 15 amino acids long. Trimming removed 4 bases from V and 2 bases from J, with 12 bases in between. Germline CDR1 SGHVS, CDR2 FNYEAQ.

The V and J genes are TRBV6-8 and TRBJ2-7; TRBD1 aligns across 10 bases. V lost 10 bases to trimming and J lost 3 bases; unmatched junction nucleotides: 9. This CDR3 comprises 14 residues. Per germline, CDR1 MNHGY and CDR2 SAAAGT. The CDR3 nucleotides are TGTGCCACCTCAACTGGACAGGGGGTCTACGAGCAGTACTTC. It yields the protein CATSTGQGVYEQYF.

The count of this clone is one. The CDR3 bases are TGTGCCAGCAGCTCCGAATATAGCAATCAGCCCCAGCATTTT. Translating it yields CASSSEYSNQPQHF. This chain links TRBV28 with TRBJ1-5; D uncertain. The CDR3 extends over 14 amino acids. Per the germline V gene, CDR1 is MDHEN and CDR2 is SYDVKM. The V and J ends lost 6 bases and 0 bases respectively, with 9 bases between them.